A single sample gave rise to the 25 T cell receptor beta chains below, sequenced in a study of regulatory T cells in long-lasting Graves disease. As for time point: newly diagnosed GD, antithyroid drugs for less than 3 months. Scientists built the TCR library using RNA that was extracted from PBMCs. Arm-PCR of CDR3 regions and iRepertoire HTBI primers were used to build TCR beta libraries. MiXCR, applied by TCRdb to the multiplex PCR reads, yields one record per CDR3 protein. The sample has about 540,000 distinct CDR3 sequences, 13% seen once. Another study also made use of these data, one on T cells in Graves' hyperthyroidism and ophthalmopathy.

Sequenced here: peripheral blood mononuclear cells (PBMCs), sampled at new diagnosis, from a patient treated with antithyroid drugs. These receptors all come from a man aged 25-40 years with Graves disease.

The V and J genes are TRBV6-1 and TRBJ2-2; D not certain. From germline, CDR1 is MNHNS and CDR2 SASEGT. V lost 1 base to trimming and J lost 8 bases, with 17 bases between them. The CDR3 length is 16 residues. CDR3 nucleotides: TGTGCCAGCAGTGAAGAGAGCCCCACGGTTTCGGGGGAGCTGTTTTTT. It translates to CASSEESPTVSGELFF.

This clonotype occurred many times. The V and J genes are TRBV12-3 or TRBV12-4 and TRBJ2-1, with D perhaps given as TRBD1 or TRBD2 (5 bases each). The CDR3 sequence is 13 residues long. V was pared by 4 bases and J by 4 bases, with 8 bases between. This CDR3 is CASSSGRYNEQFF. The CDR3 nucleotides are TGTGCCAGCAGTTCGGGACGTTACAATGAGCAGTTCTTC.

The table lists this clonotype with many counts. The V and J genes are TRBV3-1 and TRBJ2-1; no firm D call. The CDR3 runs 15 residues. Trimming stripped 1 base from V and 4 bases from J, with 11 bases between. The germline V gene has CDR1 LGHDT and CDR2 YNNKEL (reference sequence). The CDR3 protein is CASSQVALTYNEQFF. In DNA, the CDR3 is TGTGCCAGCAGCCAAGTTGCCTTGACATACAATGAGCAGTTCTTC.

The V call is TRBV27, the J call TRBJ1-5; D gene uncertain. The length of the CDR3 is 14 residues. The V end lost 2 bases, the J end lost 0 bases, and 5 bases lay between the germline ends. Germline V lookup: CDR1 MNHEY, CDR2 SMNVEV (reference sequence). The chain's CDR3 is CASSLSNSNQPQHF. CDR3 sequence (DNA): TGTGCCAGCAGTTTAAGTAATAGCAATCAGCCCCAGCATTTT.

This clonotype was recorded at least ten times. This chain joins TRBV6-1 and TRBJ2-1; D gene unclear. Trimming left V 2 bases short and J 4 bases short, with 9 bases between. This CDR3 has 14 amino acids. Germline CDR1 and CDR2: MNHNS and SASEGT. The CDR3 sequence is CASSELSRYNEQFF. The CDR3 DNA reads TGTGCCAGCAGTGAACTGTCTCGTTACAATGAGCAGTTCTTC.

This clonotype has a count of ten or more. The rearrangement links TRBV24-1 to TRBJ2-3, with 10 bases matching TRBD2. Germline-derived CDR1 and CDR2 are KGHDR and SFDVKD. CDR3 length: 14 amino acids. After removal of 10 bases from V and 2 bases from J, the junction contained 5 bases not matched to a gene. The CDR3 sequence is CATGLAETTDTQYF. The CDR3 coding sequence is TGTGCCACTGGACTAGCGGAGACCACAGATACGCAGTATTTT.

The sample holds many counts of this clonotype. This chain connects TRBV20-1 to TRBJ1-3, with unresolved D. The CDR3 consists of 14 residues. Germline-derived CDR1 and CDR2 are DFQATT and SNEGSKA (reference sequence). V was trimmed by 4 bases and J by 2 bases, leaving 12 bases between them. CDR3 residues: CSATLGGAGNTIYF. CDR3 nucleotide sequence: TGCAGTGCTACCCTCGGTGGGGCTGGAAACACCATATATTTT.

This clonotype occurred a few times. The chain combines TRBV12-3 or TRBV12-4 with TRBJ2-7; D perhaps matches TRBD2 (6 bases). Trimming stripped 6 bases from V and 6 bases from J, with 18 bases between. This CDR3 has 14 residues. For the CDR3, the DNA is TGTGCCAGCAGCAAAACCGCACTAGCCGGCGAGCAGTACTTC. Its protein product is CASSKTALAGEQYF.

This clonotype was seen ten or more times. The V call is TRBV6-1, the J call TRBJ2-3; TRBD1 is a possible D gene (6 bases). This CDR3 contains 14 residues. Trimming took off 6 bases at V and 2 bases at J, with 12 bases between the two ends. Germline V gene lookup returns CDR1 MNHNS and CDR2 SASEGT. The CDR3 protein is CASRLQGFTDTQYF. CDR3 sequence (DNA): TGTGCCAGCAGGCTACAGGGTTTCACAGATACGCAGTATTTT.

There are many counts of this clonotype. The chain links TRBV6-1 to TRBJ1-2; 8 positions agree with TRBD1. This CDR3 is built from 15 residues. The ends lost 7 bases at V and 2 bases at J; junction bases unmatched: 9. Germline V gives CDR1 MNHNS, CDR2 SASEGT. The CDR3 nucleotides read TGTGCCAGCACCAACGACGGGACAGGAAACTATGGCTACACCTTC. Translation: CASTNDGTGNYGYTF.

Ten or more counts support this clonotype. This chain uses TRBV20-1 with TRBJ1-1; D unclear. The V end was cut by 5 bases, the J end by 1 base, with 5 bases between. In germline, CDR1 is DFQATT, CDR2 SNEGSKA (reference sequence). CDR3 size: 11 residues. The CDR3 spells CSASENTEAFF. The CDR3 coding sequence is TGCAGTGCTTCCGAGAACACTGAAGCTTTCTTT.

This clonotype was detected only a few times. DNA of the CDR3: TGTGCCAGTAGTATTTGGGGCAGACGGGATTCCGAGCAGTACTTC. It codes for CASSIWGRRDSEQYF. The rearrangement links TRBV19 to TRBJ2-7, with D perhaps TRBD1 or TRBD2 (5 bases each). Germline CDR1 is LNHDA and CDR2 is SQIVND (reference sequence). V was shortened by 3 bases and J by 6 bases, with 18 bases between the two germline ends. This CDR3 region has 15 residues.

This clonotype was seen ten or more times. The chain links TRBV3-1 to TRBJ2-7, with no clear D. Germline CDR1 reads LGHDT; CDR2 reads YNNKEL (reference sequence). The CDR3 contains 16 residues. Trimming stripped 5 bases from V and 5 bases from J, with 22 bases between. The CDR3, as DNA: TGTGCCAGCAGCAACTGGCCTAGTGTCATGTTCCACGAGCAGTACTTC. It translates to CASSNWPSVMFHEQYF.

This clonotype was counted a few times. CDR3 in DNA: TGCGCCAGACTACTCATCCCCGATCGGGGGGAGCAGTACTTC. This gives the protein CARLLIPDRGEQYF. The genes are TRBV10-1 and TRBJ2-7; possibly TRBD2 for D (6 bases). The germline V gene has CDR1 WNHNN and CDR2 SYGVQD (reference sequence). Trimming stripped 9 bases from V and 7 bases from J, with 22 bases between. This CDR3 comprises 14 residues.

The chain recombines TRBV4-1 with TRBJ2-1; 7 nucleotides agree with TRBD2. Germline CDR1 is MGHRA and CDR2 is YSYEKL. With 8 bases clipped from V and 0 bases from J, the junction kept 13 bases outside the gene matches. The length of the CDR3 is 17 residues. The CDR3 region is CASVPNRAGSSYNEQFF. The CDR3 nucleotides are TGCGCCAGCGTACCAAACCGAGCGGGGAGCTCCTACAATGAGCAGTTCTTC.

In its sample, this clonotype was seen once. A far larger clone is just one base off, so this is likely a read error. The J gene is TRBJ1-1, the V gene TRBV6-2 or TRBV6-3; D is unresolved. Germline V gene sequence: CDR1 MNHEY, CDR2 SVGEGT. The CDR3 extends over 14 amino acids. V shed 8 bases and J shed 1 base, with 14 bases lying between them. The CDR3 loop is CASGEGSGNTEAFF. CDR3 in DNA: TGTGCCAGCGGCGAAGGGTCGGGGAACACTGAAGCTTTCTTT.

This clonotype has just a few counts. The chain has TRBV14 and TRBJ1-1; no firm D call. This CDR3 spans 12 amino acids. V lost 1 base and J lost 6, with 6 bases in between. Germline loops: CDR1 SGHDN, CDR2 FVKESK. CDR3 nucleotides: TGTGCCAGCAGCCAAGTTGGCGCTGAAGCTTTCTTT. It yields the protein CASSQVGAEAFF.

This clonotype was seen many times. The rearrangement links TRBV5-1 to TRBJ1-1, with no clear D. This CDR3 has 15 residues. Germline values: CDR1 SGHRS, CDR2 YFSETQ. The germline V and J ends were trimmed by 0 bases and 3 bases, with 12 bases remaining between them. The CDR3 region has the DNA TGCGCCAGCAGCTTGGGGGTTCAGGTGGACACTGAAGCTTTCTTT. It yields the protein CASSLGVQVDTEAFF. Full variable domain (remainder filled in from reference TRBV5-1 and TRBJ1-1): KAGVTQTPRYLIKTRGQQVTLSCSPISGHRSVSWYQQTPGQGLQFLFEYFSETQRNKGNFPGRFSGRQFSNSRSEMNVSTLELGDSALYLCASSLGVQVDTEAFFGQGTRLTVV.

Many counts were recorded for this clonotype. V usage is TRBV10-3 and J usage is TRBJ2-5; 10 bases are a match to TRBD2. The CDR3 contains 14 residues. V lost 8 bases and J lost 4; bases outside the gene matches: 7. The germline gives CDR1 ENHRY, CDR2 SYGVKD. CDR3 nucleotides: TGTGCCATCCGAGCGGGAGGGCCTCGAGAGACCCAGTACTTC. Translated: CAIRAGGPRETQYF.

This clonotype was recorded a few times. The chain couples TRBV6-1 to TRBJ1-4; a possible D gene is TRBD1 (5 bases). The CDR3 is 14 residues long. With 6 bases removed from V and 2 bases from J, the gap between germline ends came to 10 bases. CDR1 and CDR2 (germline): MNHNS, SASEGT. CDR3 residues: CASRRTRTNEKLFF. The CDR3 region has the DNA TGTGCCAGCAGGAGGACAAGGACTAATGAAAAACTGTTTTTT.

CDR3 bases: TGTGCCAGCAGCACTGGGACTAGCCGGAAAGCCTACAATGAGCAGTTCTTC. It encodes CASSTGTSRKAYNEQFF. V usage is TRBV5-6 and J usage is TRBJ2-1, with 9 bases fitting TRBD2. Looked up from germline, CDR1 is SGHDT and CDR2 is YYEEEE. V lost 4 bases, J lost 2 bases, and 10 bases stayed unmatched. CDR3 size: 17 residues.

This clonotype was found many times. The V and J genes are TRBV12-3 or TRBV12-4 and TRBJ2-1, with unresolved D. The V end lost 2 bases, the J end lost 7 bases, and 9 bases lay between the germline ends. The CDR3 is 13 residues long. This chain's CDR3 is CASSLSLANEQFF. Here the CDR3 DNA reads TGTGCCAGCAGTTTATCGCTGGCTAATGAGCAGTTCTTC.

This clonotype has just a few counts. The chain uses TRBV18 and TRBJ1-4; D might be TRBD1 (5 bases). V was pared by 5 bases and J by 0 bases, with 22 bases between. Looked up from germline, CDR1 is KGHSH and CDR2 is LQKENI. There are 19 residues in the CDR3. The CDR3 bases are TGTGCCAGCTCATCTTTGGACACGGAGGACGTTGCAACTAATGAAAAACTGTTTTTT. It translates to CASSSLDTEDVATNEKLFF.

This clonotype was detected a few times. The rearrangement joins TRBV6-1 to TRBJ2-3; 7 bases map to TRBD2. The J segment lost 0 bases and the V segment lost 8 bases, leaving 11 bases of the junction unmatched. Germline V gives CDR1 MNHNS, CDR2 SASEGT. CDR3 size: 16 residues. This CDR3 reads CASGRGDYLSTDTQYF. In DNA, the CDR3 is TGTGCCAGCGGCCGGGGGGACTACCTAAGCACAGATACGCAGTATTTT.

Only a few counts were recorded for this clonotype. A much more abundant neighbour one base away suggests this may be a read error. The chain employs TRBV11-2 and TRBJ1-5, with D perhaps TRBD1 (6 bases). There are 12 residues in the CDR3. CDR1 is SGHAT and CDR2 is FQNNGV in the germline V gene. CDR3 sequence: CASSLGQEPRHF. The CDR3 DNA sequence: TGTGCCAGCAGCTTAGGACAGGAGCCCCGGCATTTT.